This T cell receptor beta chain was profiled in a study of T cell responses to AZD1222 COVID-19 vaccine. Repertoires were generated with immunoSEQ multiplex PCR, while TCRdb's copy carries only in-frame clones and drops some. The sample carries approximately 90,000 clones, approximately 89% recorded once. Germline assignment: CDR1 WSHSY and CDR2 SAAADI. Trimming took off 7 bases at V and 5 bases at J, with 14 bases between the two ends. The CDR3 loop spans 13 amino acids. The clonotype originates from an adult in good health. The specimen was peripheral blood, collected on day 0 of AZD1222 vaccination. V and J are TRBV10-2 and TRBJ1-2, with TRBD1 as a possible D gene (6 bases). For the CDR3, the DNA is TGCGCCAGCAAGGACTCAGGGGTATATGGCTACACCTTC. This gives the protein CASKDSGVYGYTF.